This T cell receptor (beta chain) was observed in a study of T cell repertoires in cytomegalovirus infection. As for the study in general: Recently identified HLA-C-restricted CMV epitopes and well-studied HLA-B-restricted CMV epitopes were used by the study. An indication of both CMV infection and matching HLA type came from public TCR beta signatures. General observations from the study: The study found HLA-C-restricted CMV-specific TCR beta clonotypes dominating the ex vivo response. Carriers of CMV and the relevant HLA type were discriminated by public TCR beta frequency.

The CDR3 runs 14 residues. Germline V gene sequence: CDR1 MNHEY, CDR2 SVGEGT. V was pared by 5 bases and J by 10 bases, with 15 bases between. In this sample, this clonotype turned up a few times. Its target is unknown. TCRdb used MiXCR to reprocess the reads, holding one entry per CDR3 protein. Of 700,000 to 850,000 distinct CDR3 sequences listed, about 33% are singletons. The sequence was obtained from a human donor in good health (CMV status not recorded). Some clones in this sample may be carry-over from other donors' samples. The sample in question was cultured CD8+ T cells from PBMCs, obtained from culture after CMV antigen stimulation. V gene TRBV6-2 or TRBV6-3 combines with J gene TRBJ1-6; D possibly corresponds to TRBD1 (6 bases). Written as DNA, the CDR3 is TGTGCCAGCAGTCTTAGGGGGGTATACTCACCCCTCCACTTT. Its translation is CASSLRGVYSPLHF.